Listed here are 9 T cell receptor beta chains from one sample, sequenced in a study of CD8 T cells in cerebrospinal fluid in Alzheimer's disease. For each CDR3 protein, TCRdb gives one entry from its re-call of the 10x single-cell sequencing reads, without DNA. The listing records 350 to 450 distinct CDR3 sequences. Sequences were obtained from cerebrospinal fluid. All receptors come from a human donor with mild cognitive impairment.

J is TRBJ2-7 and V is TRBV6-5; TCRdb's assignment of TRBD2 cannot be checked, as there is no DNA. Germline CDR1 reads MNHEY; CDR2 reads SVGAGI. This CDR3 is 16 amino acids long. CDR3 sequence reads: CASSYSLFGGGYEQYF.

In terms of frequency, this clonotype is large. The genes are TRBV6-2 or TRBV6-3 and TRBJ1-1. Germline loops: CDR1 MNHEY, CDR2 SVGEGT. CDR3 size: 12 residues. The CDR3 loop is CATRDGNTEAFF.

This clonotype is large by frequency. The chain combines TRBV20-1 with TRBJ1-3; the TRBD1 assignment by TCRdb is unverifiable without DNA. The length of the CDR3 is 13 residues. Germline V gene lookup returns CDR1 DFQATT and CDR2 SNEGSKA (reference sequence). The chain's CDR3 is CSAPGGAGNTIYF.

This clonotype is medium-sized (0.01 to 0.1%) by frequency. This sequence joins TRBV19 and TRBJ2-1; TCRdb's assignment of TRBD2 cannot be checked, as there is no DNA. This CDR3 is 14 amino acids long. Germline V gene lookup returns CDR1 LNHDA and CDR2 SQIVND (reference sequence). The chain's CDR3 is CASSFGTSRNEQFF.

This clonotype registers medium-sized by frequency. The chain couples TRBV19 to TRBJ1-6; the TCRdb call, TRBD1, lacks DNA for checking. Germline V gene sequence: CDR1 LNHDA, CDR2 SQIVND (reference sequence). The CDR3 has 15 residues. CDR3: CASSGDRGWNSPLHF.

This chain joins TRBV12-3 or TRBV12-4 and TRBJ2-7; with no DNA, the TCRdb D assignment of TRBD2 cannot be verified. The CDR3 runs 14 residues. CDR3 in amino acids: CASSGLAGVGEQYF.

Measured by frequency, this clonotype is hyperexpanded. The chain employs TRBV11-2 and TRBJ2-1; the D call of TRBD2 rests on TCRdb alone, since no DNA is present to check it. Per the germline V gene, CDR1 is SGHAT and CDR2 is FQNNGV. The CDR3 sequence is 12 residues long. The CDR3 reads CASGIAGDEQFF.

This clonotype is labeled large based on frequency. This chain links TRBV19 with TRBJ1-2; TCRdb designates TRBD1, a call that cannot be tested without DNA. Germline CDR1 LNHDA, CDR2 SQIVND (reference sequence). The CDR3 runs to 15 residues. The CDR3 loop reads CASSTTGGARGGYTF.

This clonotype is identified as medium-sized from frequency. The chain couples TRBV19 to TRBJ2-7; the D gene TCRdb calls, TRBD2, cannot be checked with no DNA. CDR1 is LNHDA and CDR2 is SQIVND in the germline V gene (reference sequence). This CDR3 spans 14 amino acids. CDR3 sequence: CASSMGQHSYEQYF.